The rows below give T cell receptor beta chains drawn from one sample of a study of siplizumab effects on memory and regulatory T cells. Clones were read by immunoSEQ multiplex PCR, and TCRdb kept only the in-frame ones, dropping some. The sample consists of around 110,000 clones, roughly 94% of them appearing once. Material for sequencing was non-Treg CD4+ T cells sorted from blood. Every receptor here comes from a human donor in good health. Each CDR3 is given with its conserved first and last residue. D genes are given only for firm matches. Clone size is stated in some rows and not others, as once, few, many or a class when expanded.

d_gene	len	v_gene	j_gene	abundance	CDR3nt	CDR3aa
.	15	TRBV19	TRBJ2-4	few	TGTGCCAGTACCTATAGGTGGGGAGGGGGAAACATTCAGTACTTC	CASTYRWGGGNIQYF
TRBD2	17	TRBV5-8	TRBJ2-5	.	TGTGCCAGCAGCTTGGTCTGGGCTAGCGGGGGTCGGGAGACCCAGTACTTC	CASSLVWASGGRETQYF
.	13	TRBV25-1	TRBJ2-3	once	TGTGCCAGCAGTGACAGGGAGACAGATACGCAGTATTTT	CASSDRETDTQYF
TRBD1	15	TRBV7-2	TRBJ1-5	.	TGTGCCAGCAGCTTGGACAGGGGGCTTGAGCAGCCCCAGCATTTT	CASSLDRGLEQPQHF
.	12	TRBV6-5	TRBJ2-7	.	TGTGCCAGCAGTTCTTCCTACTACGAGCAGTACTTC	CASSSSYYEQYF
.	15	TRBV5-1	TRBJ2-3	.	TGCGCCAGCACACCCTCCGAGGGCCAGACAGATACGCAGTATTTT	CASTPSEGQTDTQYF
TRBD1	14	TRBV6-5	TRBJ2-2	.	TGTGCCAGCAGCCGGGACAGGGACACCGGGGAGCTGTTTTTT	CASSRDRDTGELFF
.	16	TRBV27	TRBJ1-1	.	TGTGCCAGCAGTCCCGACAGGATCTCCGGGTACACTGAAGCTTTCTTT	CASSPDRISGYTEAFF
TRBD1	19	TRBV7-6	TRBJ1-3	.	TGTGCCAGCAGCCAAGTCCTCTGGACAGGGGTTGGGTCTGGAAACACCATATATTTT	CASSQVLWTGVGSGNTIYF
.	15	TRBV18	TRBJ1-3	.	TGTGCCAGCTCACCCGAGACAGCCTCTGGAAACACCATATATTTT	CASSPETASGNTIYF